These T cell receptor beta chains were read from a single sample in a study of CD8 T cells in Susac syndrome. Via MiXCR, TCRdb re-called the immunoSEQ multiplex PCR reads, giving one row per CDR3 protein. This sample has roughly 200,000 distinct CDR3 sequences, with approximately 94% found just once. The sequencing sample was made of CD4+ T cells from PBMCs. These receptors originate from a human donor with multiple sclerosis. CDR3s include the opening cysteine and the closing phenylalanine or tryptophan. The D gene is left open where the match is weak. Clone size appears in some rows only: once, few, many, or a class for an expanded clone.

v_call: TRBV7-9
clone_size: .
d_call: .
j_call: TRBJ2-7
cdr3_aa: CASSSRPGTQSGGYEQYF
cdr3_nt: TGTGCCAGCAGCTCGCGCCCCGGGACTCAATCCGGCGGGTACGAGCAGTACTTC

v_call: TRBV12-3/TRBV12-4
clone_size: .
d_call: .
j_call: TRBJ1-6
cdr3_aa: CASRSGTANSPLHF
cdr3_nt: TGTGCCAGCAGATCCGGGACGGCCAATTCACCCCTCCACTTT

v_call: TRBV7-6
clone_size: .
d_call: TRBD2
j_call: TRBJ2-7
cdr3_aa: CASSLISAGGLGEQYF
cdr3_nt: TGTGCCAGCAGTCTGATATCAGCGGGGGGGCTGGGCGAGCAGTACTTC

v_call: TRBV7-2
clone_size: .
d_call: TRBD1
j_call: TRBJ2-5
cdr3_aa: CASSPGGTGSQTQYF
cdr3_nt: TGTGCCAGCAGCCCAGGAGGGACAGGGTCACAGACCCAGTACTTC

v_call: TRBV30
clone_size: .
d_call: .
j_call: TRBJ1-5
cdr3_aa: CAWSSRVNQPQHF
cdr3_nt: TGTGCCTGGAGTTCAAGAGTAAATCAGCCCCAGCATTTT

v_call: TRBV7-2
clone_size: .
d_call: TRBD1
j_call: TRBJ1-2
cdr3_aa: CASSWAPEGAGSGYTF
cdr3_nt: TGTGCCAGCAGCTGGGCACCGGAGGGGGCAGGGAGTGGCTACACCTTC

v_call: TRBV11-2
clone_size: .
d_call: .
j_call: TRBJ1-1
cdr3_aa: CASSTREDTEAFF
cdr3_nt: TGTGCCAGCAGCACAAGAGAGGACACTGAAGCTTTCTTT

v_call: TRBV18
clone_size: .
d_call: .
j_call: TRBJ2-7
cdr3_aa: CASSPIPGQKQSYEQYF
cdr3_nt: TGTGCCAGCTCACCAATCCCGGGACAAAAACAATCCTACGAGCAGTACTTC

v_call: TRBV24-1
clone_size: .
d_call: TRBD1
j_call: TRBJ2-7
cdr3_aa: CATSDPGQPYEQYF
cdr3_nt: TGTGCCACCAGTGATCCGGGACAGCCCTACGAGCAGTACTTC

v_call: TRBV12-3/TRBV12-4
clone_size: .
d_call: .
j_call: TRBJ1-5
cdr3_aa: CASSLRRGRGSNQPQHF
cdr3_nt: TGTGCCAGCAGTTTACGCCGGGGGAGAGGGAGCAATCAGCCCCAGCATTTT

v_call: TRBV5-6
clone_size: .
d_call: .
j_call: TRBJ2-2
cdr3_aa: CASSPTAKNTGELFF
cdr3_nt: TGTGCCAGCAGCCCGACAGCAAAGAACACCGGGGAGCTGTTTTTT

v_call: TRBV20-1
clone_size: .
d_call: .
j_call: TRBJ2-1
cdr3_aa: CSARADTYGWLSYNEQFF
cdr3_nt: TGCAGTGCTAGAGCGGACACTTATGGATGGCTTTCCTACAATGAGCAGTTCTTC

v_call: TRBV5-1
clone_size: .
d_call: TRBD2
j_call: TRBJ2-2
cdr3_aa: CASSRSGGTNTGELFF
cdr3_nt: TGCGCCAGCAGCAGGAGCGGGGGAACGAACACCGGGGAGCTGTTTTTT

v_call: TRBV5-1
clone_size: once
d_call: .
j_call: TRBJ2-2
cdr3_aa: CASSFGGTVSGELFF
cdr3_nt: TGCGCCAGCAGCTTTGGAGGGACAGTGTCCGGGGAGCTGTTTTTT

v_call: TRBV3-1
clone_size: .
d_call: .
j_call: TRBJ1-2
cdr3_aa: CASSQDLGTNYGYTF
cdr3_nt: TGTGCCAGCAGCCAAGATCTGGGCACTAACTATGGCTACACCTTC

v_call: TRBV5-4
clone_size: .
d_call: .
j_call: TRBJ1-1
cdr3_aa: CASSFDRTEAFF
cdr3_nt: TGTGCCAGCAGCTTTGACAGAACTGAAGCTTTCTTT

v_call: TRBV30
clone_size: .
d_call: .
j_call: TRBJ2-7
cdr3_aa: CAWSVRGASYEQYF
cdr3_nt: TGTGCCTGGAGTGTACGGGGTGCCTCCTACGAGCAGTACTTC

v_call: TRBV2
clone_size: .
d_call: .
j_call: TRBJ1-1
cdr3_aa: CASTIQGSTEAFF
cdr3_nt: TGTGCCAGCACTATACAGGGATCCACTGAAGCTTTCTTT

v_call: TRBV6-5
clone_size: .
d_call: TRBD1
j_call: TRBJ2-7
cdr3_aa: CASSYSTGAGYEQYF
cdr3_nt: TGTGCCAGCAGTTACTCGACAGGGGCAGGCTACGAGCAGTACTTC

v_call: TRBV19
clone_size: .
d_call: TRBD1
j_call: TRBJ1-1
cdr3_aa: CASTGQHLITEAFF
cdr3_nt: TGTGCCAGTACGGGACAGCACTTGATAACTGAAGCTTTCTTT

v_call: TRBV10-3
clone_size: .
d_call: .
j_call: TRBJ2-1
cdr3_aa: CAIREREQFF
cdr3_nt: TGTGCCATCAGGGAACGGGAGCAGTTCTTC

v_call: TRBV20-1
clone_size: .
d_call: .
j_call: TRBJ2-3
cdr3_aa: CSAGPLVFSTDTQYF
cdr3_nt: TGCAGTGCTGGGCCTCTAGTGTTTAGCACAGATACGCAGTATTTT

v_call: TRBV3-1
clone_size: .
d_call: TRBD1
j_call: TRBJ2-2
cdr3_aa: CASSPPTGQGTGELFF
cdr3_nt: TGTGCCAGCAGCCCTCCGACGGGACAGGGAACCGGGGAGCTGTTTTTT

v_call: TRBV29-1
clone_size: .
d_call: TRBD1
j_call: TRBJ2-1
cdr3_aa: CSGHLGQGYNEQFF
cdr3_nt: TGCAGCGGCCATTTGGGACAGGGCTACAATGAGCAGTTCTTC

v_call: TRBV30
clone_size: .
d_call: .
j_call: TRBJ1-2
cdr3_aa: CACCGSKLWDYTF
cdr3_nt: TGTGCCTGTTGTGGGAGTAAACTATGGGACTACACCTTC

v_call: TRBV12-5
clone_size: .
d_call: .
j_call: TRBJ2-3
cdr3_aa: CASGSWPSTDTQYF
cdr3_nt: TGTGCTAGTGGTTCATGGCCCTCGACAGATACGCAGTATTTT

v_call: TRBV3-1
clone_size: .
d_call: .
j_call: TRBJ1-2
cdr3_aa: CASSQQGRGEGYTF
cdr3_nt: TGTGCCAGCAGCCAACAGGGGAGGGGTGAAGGCTACACCTTC

v_call: TRBV20-1
clone_size: .
d_call: .
j_call: TRBJ2-7
cdr3_aa: CSASWRGSGEQYF
cdr3_nt: TGCAGTGCTAGTTGGAGGGGATCGGGCGAGCAGTACTTC